The 12 T cell receptor beta chains reported below all come from one sample, sequenced in a study of OX40 agonist ivuxolimab in advanced cancers. Clones were read by immunoSEQ multiplex PCR, and TCRdb kept only the in-frame ones, dropping some. The data contain around 45,000 clones, around 85% of them singletons. The sequencing here drew on CD4+ or CD8+ T cells sorted from blood, taken in a trial of the OX40 agonist ivuxolimab. The receptors here all came from an adult with an advanced solid tumor such as melanoma, head and neck, liver or kidney cancer.

This chain connects TRBV5-6 to TRBJ2-7, with D maybe TRBD1 (5 bases). This CDR3 comprises 15 residues. Between the trimmed V and J ends, which lost 3 bases and 2 bases, there was a span of 15 bases. The germline gives CDR1 SGHDT, CDR2 YYEEEE. CDR3 DNA sequence: TGTGCCAGCAGCTCGACAGTATCCAACCCCTACGAGCAGTACTTC. This translates into CASSSTVSNPYEQYF.

This rearrangement joins TRBV29-1 to TRBJ1-2; D remains ambiguous. The CDR3 has 11 amino acids. Trimming took 4 bases from V and 8 from J, leaving 11 bases between them. Germline values: CDR1 SQVTM, CDR2 ANQGSEA. CDR3 region: CSVAGVGGYTF. The CDR3, as DNA: TGCAGCGTTGCTGGGGTAGGCGGCTACACCTTC.

This clone was recorded once. This chain connects TRBV5-8 to TRBJ2-5; 14 bases fit TRBD2. Per germline, CDR1 SGHTS and CDR2 YDEGEE. The CDR3 has 17 residues. V shed 4 bases, J shed 4 bases, and the junction held 9 bases outside the gene matches. This CDR3 is CASSPGTSGSRIETQYF. In DNA, the CDR3 is TGTGCCAGCAGCCCCGGGACTAGCGGGAGCCGAATAGAGACCCAGTACTTC.

The rearrangement joins TRBV6-5 to TRBJ1-6; no firm D call. Germline V lookup: CDR1 MNHEY, CDR2 SVGAGI. The V end lost 2 bases, the J end lost 7 bases, and 6 bases lay between the germline ends. This CDR3 is built from 13 residues. The DNA for the CDR3 is TGTGCCAGCAGTTACATCGGGAATTCACCCCTCCACTTT. This gives the protein CASSYIGNSPLHF.

V usage is TRBV11-3 and J usage is TRBJ2-2; 12 bases line up with TRBD2. From germline, CDR1 is SGHNT and CDR2 YENEEA. V lost 3 bases to trimming and J lost 0 bases; unmatched junction nucleotides: 8. The CDR3 totals 19 residues. Here the CDR3 DNA reads TGTGCCAGCAGCTTGATGATAAGACTAGCGGGAGCGAACACCGGGGAGCTGTTTTTT. Its translation is CASSLMIRLAGANTGELFF.

The gene calls are TRBV2 and TRBJ1-5; D is ambiguous. This CDR3 spans 15 amino acids. V shed 4 bases and J shed 5 bases, with 15 bases lying between them. Germline V gene lookup returns CDR1 SNHLY and CDR2 FYNNEI. CDR3 in DNA: TGTGCCAGCAGTGTTCAATTTTCAAATGATCAGCCCCAGCATTTT. Protein product: CASSVQFSNDQPQHF.

This chain links TRBV2 with TRBJ2-1, with 8 bases lining up with TRBD1. The CDR3 loop spans 15 amino acids. Germline CDR1 SNHLY, CDR2 FYNNEI. The J segment lost 6 bases and the V segment lost 7 bases, leaving 11 bases of the junction unmatched. CDR3 bases: TGTGCCAGCATCAGAAGATCCGGGACAGGCAATGAGCAGTTCTTC. Protein sequence: CASIRRSGTGNEQFF.

Within the sample, this clone is large (0.1 to 1%). This chain uses TRBV7-3 with TRBJ2-3; 7 positions agree with TRBD2. This CDR3 has 17 amino acids. J was trimmed by 3 bases and V by 1 base; bases with no gene match: 10. Looked up from germline, CDR1 is SGHTA and CDR2 is FQGTGA. CDR3 bases: TGTGCCAGCAGCTTAAATGCAGCGGGGAGGGCGACAGATACGCAGTATTTT. It encodes CASSLNAAGRATDTQYF. The full variable domain, with the rest looked up from reference TRBV7-3 and TRBJ2-3, is GAGVSQTPSNKVTEKGKYVELRCDPISGHTALYWYRQSLGQGPEFLIYFQGTGAADDSGLPNDRFFAVRPEGSVSTLKIQRTERGDSAVYLCASSLNAAGRATDTQYFGPGTRLTVL.

The chain recombines TRBV10-1 with TRBJ2-3; the D gene could be TRBD1 or TRBD2 (5 bases each). The germline V gene has CDR1 WNHNN and CDR2 SYGVQD (reference sequence). V lost 9 bases and J lost 2, with 9 bases in between. This CDR3 has 12 residues. The chain's CDR3 is CASSGTTDTQYF. In DNA form, the CDR3 reads TGCGCCAGTTCAGGGACCACAGATACGCAGTATTTT.

The V gene is TRBV5-1, the J gene TRBJ2-5; TRBD2 matches at 9 bases. V lost 3 bases, J lost 4 bases, and 7 bases stayed unmatched. CDR1 is SGHRS and CDR2 is YFSETQ in the germline V gene. CDR3 length: 15 amino acids. The CDR3 loop reads CASSSGGSGRETQYF. DNA for the CDR3: TGCGCCAGCAGCTCCGGGGGTAGCGGGAGAGAGACCCAGTACTTC.

The chain links TRBV27 to TRBJ2-3; 7 bases align to TRBD2. V shed 2 bases and J 1 base; nucleotides not matched to a gene: 3. The CDR3 runs to 15 residues. Germline V lookup: CDR1 MNHEY, CDR2 SMNVEV (reference sequence). The chain's CDR3 is CASSLIAGGTDTQYF. CDR3 sequence (DNA): TGTGCCAGCAGTTTAATTGCGGGGGGCACAGATACGCAGTATTTT.

As regards this clone: Additional DNA sequences in this sample encode the identical CDR3. CDR3 nucleotides: TGCGCCAGCAGCTTGGCGCGTAACACTGAAGCTTTCTTT. Its translation: CASSLARNTEAFF. This rearrangement joins TRBV5-1 to TRBJ1-1; D is unclear. Germline V gene lookup returns CDR1 SGHRS and CDR2 YFSETQ. The CDR3 is made up of 13 amino acids. V dropped 0 bases and J dropped 2 bases, with 5 bases sitting between them.